The subject of this entry is one TCR beta chain. Its antigen remains unidentified. Between the trimmed V and J ends, which lost 0 bases and 2 bases, there was a span of 11 bases. Germline loops: CDR1 MNHEY, CDR2 SVGAGI. The CDR3 contains 16 residues. These data belong to a study of CD4 T cells in relation to SARS-CoV-2 and coronaviruses. Study context: No peptide or an HIV-1 Nef peptide pool served as negative control. Study findings and constraints: No crossreactivity against non-spike viral proteins was tested here.

Before the COVID-19 pandemic, during about 2011-2019, CD4+ T cells were taken from unexposed donors. The cells were cultured for under 13 days before CD4+ T cells were isolated. Cultures held some 2.1 million PBMCs per well with 8.5 to 10 IU/ml IL-2. On days 3 and 7, cultures got half fresh IL-2 medium. Repertoires were generated with immunoSEQ multiplex PCR, while TCRdb's copy carries only in-frame clones and drops some. The table has tens of thousands of clones, more than 75% seen once. This clonotype originated in a human donor in good health. The sequenced sample consisted of CD4+ T cells from PBMCs, cultured in vitro. The chain uses TRBV6-5 and TRBJ2-4; D perhaps matches TRBD2 (5 bases). The CDR3 DNA reads as TGTGCCAGCAGTTACTCGGCCGTCGGGACCAAAAACATTCAGTACTTC. The encoded protein is CASSYSAVGTKNIQYF.